This entry concerns a single TCR beta chain. Its specificity is not known. The data were obtained in a study of T cell responses to AZD1222 COVID-19 vaccine. The study's findings and limits: Recipients of two AZD1222 doses showed rising Spike-specific TCR breadth and depth. Without day 14 samples, only post-peak T cell repertoires were studied. The donor cohort was predominantly white British with a female majority, and clonal diversity may have been underestimated. Spike-wide vaccine-associated CD4 TCRs dominated at 160-218 and 743-854.

Data came from immunoSEQ multiplex PCR; TCRdb stores just in-frame clones and leaves some out. This sample has tens of thousands of clones, with 85% to 95% found just once. This CDR3 comprises 16 residues. The ends lost 2 bases at V and 4 bases at J; junction bases unmatched: 3. Germline V gives CDR1 KGHDR, CDR2 SFDVKD. The sample here was peripheral blood, taken on day 0 of MenACWY control vaccination. The chain employs TRBV24-1 and TRBJ2-1, with TRBD1 identical over 11 bases. This sequence originates from an adult in good health. Here the CDR3 DNA reads TGTGCCACCAGTGATTCCGGGACAGGGGGGTACAATGAGCAGTTCTTC. Translated: CATSDSGTGGYNEQFF.